The 11 T cell receptor beta chains reported below all come from one sample, sequenced in a study of STAT3 mutations in large granular lymphocyte leukemia. Whole-study results and caveats: In T-cell large granular lymphocyte leukemia, about half of patients showed multiple immunodominant subclonotypes.

This table comes from immunoSEQ multiplex PCR, and its TCRdb copy is limited to in-frame clones, with some not included. The sample consists of roughly 13,000 clones, under 95% of them appearing once. These TCRs are of unknown antigen specificity. The sample taken for sequencing was peripheral blood mononuclear cells. The source is a man aged 40-49 years with T-cell large granular lymphocyte leukemia. Some clones in this sample may be carry-over from other donors' samples.

The chain employs TRBV7-2 and TRBJ1-2, with TRBD1 identical over 7 bases. The V gene's germline CDR1 is SGHTA and CDR2 FQGNSA. The trim removed 0 bases at V and 13 bases at J, leaving 11 bases unmatched. This CDR3 has 14 residues. CDR3 sequence: CASSLARRQGTLTF. The CDR3 nucleotides read TGTGCCAGCAGCTTAGCGCGGCGACAGGGTACACTCACCTTC.

The J gene is TRBJ1-1, the V gene TRBV6-5, with TRBD1 as a possible D gene (6 bases). CDR1 is MNHEY and CDR2 is SVGAGI in the germline V gene. Trimming pared 6 bases from V and 1 base from J, leaving 15 bases between. The CDR3 is 15 amino acids. In nucleotides, the CDR3 is TGTGCCAGCAGCGCGCCGGGACAAGGGAACACTGAAGCTTTCTTT. This translates into CASSAPGQGNTEAFF.

The rearrangement links TRBV6-5 to TRBJ2-7; D ambiguous. Trimming pared 6 bases from V and 2 bases from J, leaving 20 bases between. The germline gives CDR1 MNHEY, CDR2 SVGAGI. This CDR3 region has 16 residues. DNA for the CDR3: TGTGCCAGCAGCTACGGACGCCTAGGGCAGACCTACGAGCAGTACTTC. It encodes CASSYGRLGQTYEQYF.

This clone was seen once. The chain couples TRBV4-1 to TRBJ1-1; TRBD1 aligns across 10 bases. The V gene end was trimmed by 2 bases and the J gene end by 5 bases; junction bases not matched to a gene: 2. The CDR3 consists of 14 residues. Germline V gene data show CDR1 as MGHRA and CDR2 as YSYEKL. Written as DNA, the CDR3 is TGCGCCAGCAGCCAACTGGGACAGGGGACTGAAGCTTTCTTT. Translating it yields CASSQLGQGTEAFF.

The chain employs TRBV30 and TRBJ1-1; tentatively, D is TRBD1 (5 bases). Germline CDR1 reads GTSNPN; CDR2 reads SVGIG (reference sequence). V was trimmed by 0 bases and J by 3 bases, leaving 8 bases between them. The CDR3 runs to 13 residues. This CDR3 reads CAWSVNRYTEAFF. The CDR3 DNA follows: TGTGCCTGGAGTGTGAACAGGTACACTGAAGCTTTCTTT. The variable domain in full, completed from reference TRBV30 and TRBJ1-1, reads SQTIHQWPATLVQPVGSPLSLECTVEGTSNPNLYWYRQAAGRGLQLLFYSVGIGQISSEVPQNLSASRPQDRQFILSSKKLLLSDSGFYLCAWSVNRYTEAFFGQGTRLTVV.

The V gene is TRBV5-1, the J gene TRBJ2-2; D gene uncertain. This CDR3 has 14 residues. In germline, CDR1 is SGHRS, CDR2 YFSETQ. V shed 4 bases and J shed 4 bases, with 11 bases lying between them. CDR3 sequence (DNA): TGCGCCAGCAGCCCCGACGTAGGCACCGGGGAGCTGTTTTTT. The encoded protein is CASSPDVGTGELFF.

This sequence joins TRBV27 and TRBJ2-1, with 7 bases that match TRBD2. Unmatched junction bases numbered 8, after V lost 6 bases and J lost 9 bases. CDR3 length: 13 residues. Germline-derived CDR1 and CDR2 are MNHEY and SMNVEV (reference sequence). CDR3 bases: TGTGCCAGCAGCTCCACTAGCGAGGCTGAGCAGTTCTTC. Its translation is CASSSTSEAEQFF.

The V and J genes are TRBV13 and TRBJ2-4, with D perhaps TRBD2 (5 bases). Trimming left V 4 bases short and J 5 bases short, with 9 bases between. Germline-derived CDR1 and CDR2 are PRHDT and FYEKMQ (reference sequence). This CDR3 has 13 amino acids. The CDR3 region is CASSSGDENIQYF. In DNA, the CDR3 is TGTGCCAGCAGCTCCGGGGATGAAAACATTCAGTACTTC.

The V call is TRBV25-1, the J call TRBJ2-7; 7 bases are shared with TRBD2. Germline CDR1 and CDR2: MGHDK and SYGVNS. CDR3 length: 13 residues. After removal of 7 bases from V and 5 bases from J, the junction contained 8 bases not matched to a gene. DNA of the CDR3: TGTGCCAGCACCATGGGGGGGATGCACGAGCAGTACTTC. The encoded protein is CASTMGGMHEQYF.

The rearrangement uses TRBV5-4 and TRBJ1-2, with 7 bases lining up with TRBD1. J lost 4 bases, V lost 0 bases, and 6 bases had no gene match. CDR3 length: 15 amino acids. Germline V CDR1 and CDR2: SGHNT, YYREEE (reference sequence). CDR3 in DNA: TGTGCCAGCAGCTTGGCGGCAGGGGGTACCTATGGCTACACCTTC. Translation: CASSLAAGGTYGYTF.

The V gene is TRBV5-6, the J gene TRBJ2-7; D remains ambiguous. The CDR3 is made up of 11 amino acids. Trimming removed 0 bases from V and 7 bases from J, with 5 bases in between. Germline CDR1 and CDR2: SGHDT and YYEEEE. CDR3 nucleotide sequence: TGTGCCAGCAGCTTGGCAAGAGAGCAGTACTTC. Residues: CASSLAREQYF.